This TCR beta chain was observed in a study of blood T cell repertoires in COVID-19 (TCRdb year 2020). Notes on the research overall: Samples covering the acute and convalescent phases of COVID-19 were provided by collaborators in the United States, Italy and Spain. The material from the prospective study consisted of cDNA or gDNA derived from T cells, B-cell-depleted T cells, or PBMCs. Deeply sampled blood TCRbeta repertoires from subjects exposed to, actively infected with, or recovered from COVID-19 were included in the dataset. A freely available public database, intended as a resource for researchers studying the immune response to SARS-CoV-2, is where the repertoires were released. Samples came from the ongoing ImmuneRACE study (first 160 participants) plus 1,254 subjects from 6 global collaborators. Nearly every sample came with metadata listing a de-identified subject ID, COVID-19 status, age in years and sex. Where available, HLA class I and class II types were obtained from metadata supplied by the sample provider rather than from assay-based typing. The study at large found these results: The amount of clinical and demographic metadata varied by source and participant and was provided uncurated.

TCRbeta CDR3 regions were amplified from genomic DNA by means of the immunoSEQ Assay, a bias-controlled multiplex PCR. As for the original processing: The number of nucleated cells in each sample was estimated from the amplification of reference gene primers within the assay. To quantify the absolute abundance of each unique TCRbeta CDR3 rearrangement, sequence reads were collapsed and filtered. Productive Simpson clonality was computed per sample as the square root of Simpson's diversity index over productive rearrangements. TCRdb holds this immuneACCESS table with in-frame rearrangements only. Some clones are missing; in checked studies, unresolved V genes explain under half, and the rest has no known cause. V, J and clone size were drawn from that table, and D and trimming were deduced from the DNA. This sample is represented by nearly 250,000 clones; more than 75% of them were singletons. The top ten clonotypes cover approximately 2.1% of the sample.

On this clone itself: Its binding antigen is unknown. Base qualities were left out, and no much larger clone turns up one base away.

Participants in the prospective study were enrolled through a virtual design, were aged roughly 18 to 90 years, and lived in roughly 25 United States geographic areas. In the prospective study, cohorts were assigned on the basis of participant-reported clinical history obtained from a screening survey and a study questionnaire. Recovered participants in ImmuneRACE Cohort 3 were defined as having two consecutive negative NP/OP PCR tests, clearance from a healthcare professional, or resolution of symptoms. Mobile phlebotomists in the prospective study collected whole blood, serum and a nasopharyngeal or oropharyngeal swab from every participant. Over an approximately 2-month period, participants in the prospective study had the option of providing additional blood draws and questionnaires. Prospective study blood samples were shipped either frozen or at room temperature before DNA extraction. Measured from the cysteine to the phenylalanine, the CDR3 is 12 residues long. Here the CDR3 DNA is all that survives: 36 bases in frame from base 1. Relative to germline, V is missing 3 bases and J is missing 10 bases, with 3 bases of the junction outside any gene match. For CDR1 and CDR2, the germline V gene lists SGHDT and YYEEEE.

The chain employs TRBV5-6 and TRBJ2-3; a stretch of 9 junction bases matches TRBD2. This TCR was sampled from a woman between 45 and 65 years old who had recovered from COVID-19. The material sequenced was PBMCs or T cells enriched from blood (not recorded which). The CDR3 protein: CASSSTSGPQYF. In nucleotides, the sequence is TGTGCCAGCAGCTCGACTAGCGGCCCGCAGTATTTT.